The 21 T cell receptor beta chains in this list originate from one sample, sequenced in a study of vaccination and CD4 T cells after COVID-19. Treatment reported: 10-day PBMC culture with coronavirus spike peptide pools or control peptides (ViraFEST assay). One should note that the unexposed donor's CD4+ T cells were collected before the COVID-19 pandemic (2011-2018). These receptors have no identified antigens. The Oncomine TCR Beta short-read assay sequenced DNA from cultured CD4+ T cells. Once CD4+ T cells had been cultured, genomic DNA was extracted from them. A single record per CDR3 protein comes from TCRdb applying MiXCR to the PCR reads. The data hold thousands of distinct CDR3 sequences, with about 30% observed a single time. Sequencing was performed on CD4+ T cells from blood, cultured in vitro. The receptors stem from a human donor in good health.

This clonotype has only one observation. This sequence joins TRBV20-1 and TRBJ2-1, with D perhaps assigned TRBD1 or TRBD2 (5 bases each). Germline lookup yields CDR1 DFQATT and CDR2 SNEGSKA (reference sequence). Trimming removed 6 bases from V and 9 bases from J, with 24 bases in between. There are 15 residues in the CDR3. CDR3 DNA: TGCAGTGCCATTCCTTCCGGGACCCCTACTTTTGAGCAGTTCTTC. Translation: CSAIPSGTPTFEQFF.

This chain connects TRBV19 to TRBJ2-1; 12 positions agree with TRBD2. This CDR3 contains 16 residues. V lost 5 bases and J lost 10; bases outside the gene matches: 12. In germline, CDR1 is LNHDA, CDR2 SQIVND (reference sequence). CDR3 loop: CASSGVRLAGAGEQFF. DNA of the CDR3: TGTGCCAGTAGTGGCGTGCGACTAGCGGGAGCCGGGGAGCAGTTCTTC.

Judged by abundance, this clonotype is medium-sized (0.01 to 0.1%). CDR3 in amino acids: CASSSGQGTYGYTF. The CDR3 nucleotides are TGTGCCAGCAGCTCGGGACAGGGGACCTATGGCTACACCTTC. The chain combines TRBV7-2 with TRBJ1-2, with TRBD1 identical over 10 bases. V shed 4 bases and J 4 bases; nucleotides not matched to a gene: 3. Germline CDR1 and CDR2: SGHTA and FQGNSA. CDR3 length: 14 residues.

The rearrangement links TRBV20-1 to TRBJ2-7; weak D call: TRBD2 (6 bases). V lost 6 bases and J 4 bases, leaving 13 bases between the germline ends. The CDR3 covers 12 residues. In germline, CDR1 is DFQATT, CDR2 SNEGSKA (reference sequence). CDR3 in DNA: TGCAGTGCCAGGGACTTTTCTTACGAGCAGTACTTC. Translation gives CSARDFSYEQYF.

The sample holds a few counts of this clonotype. The chain joins TRBV20-1 to TRBJ1-2; 8 bases align to TRBD1. V dropped 3 bases and J dropped 6; count of bases not matched to a gene: 9. CDR3 length equals 14 residues. CDR1 is DFQATT, CDR2 SNEGSKA, per germline (reference sequence). CDR3 sequence (DNA): TGCAGTGCTAGTGCAGGGGGCGTTCGGGATGGCTACACCTTC. It encodes CSASAGGVRDGYTF.

The chain combines TRBV20-1 with TRBJ2-1; 7 nucleotides line up with TRBD2. Trimming took 0 bases from V and 0 from J; bases not matched to a gene: 5. The CDR3 contains 16 residues. Germline V gene sequence: CDR1 DFQATT, CDR2 SNEGSKA (reference sequence). CDR3 loop: CSARDPAGVSYNEQFF. The CDR3, as DNA: TGCAGTGCTAGAGATCCTGCGGGAGTCTCCTACAATGAGCAGTTCTTC.

In regard to this clonotype: A much larger clone differs by one base, so this may be a read error. CDR3 protein: CASSFEQYF. CDR3 in DNA: TGTGCCAGCAGCTTCGAGCAGTACTTC. The rearrangement joins TRBV5-8 to TRBJ2-7; D not certain. V was shortened by 2 bases and J by 6 bases, with 0 bases between the two germline ends. The germline V gene encodes CDR1 SGHTS and CDR2 YDEGEE. The CDR3 contains 9 residues.

This clonotype was picked up one time. V usage is TRBV5-1 and J usage is TRBJ2-3; perhaps TRBD1 as D (6 bases). This CDR3 has 15 residues. Per germline, CDR1 SGHRS and CDR2 YFSETQ. With 3 bases removed from V and 4 bases from J, the gap between germline ends came to 15 bases. CDR3 loop: CASSWMGAPADTQYF. In nucleotides, the CDR3 is TGCGCCAGCAGCTGGATGGGGGCCCCGGCAGATACGCAGTATTTT. The whole variable domain, filled in from reference TRBV5-1 and TRBJ2-3, reads KAGVTQTPRYLIKTRGQQVTLSCSPISGHRSVSWYQQTPGQGLQFLFEYFSETQRNKGNFPGRFSGRQFSNSRSEMNVSTLELGDSALYLCASSWMGAPADTQYFGPGTRLTVL.

The chain has TRBV5-1 and TRBJ1-1, with D maybe TRBD1 (5 bases). The CDR3 spans 13 residues. Trimming took 0 bases from V and 10 from J, leaving 13 bases between them. CDR1 and CDR2 from the germline V gene are SGHRS and YFSETQ. CDR3 DNA: TGCGCCAGCAGCTTGGGATTGGGGCTCCGAGCTTTCTTT. Protein product: CASSLGLGLRAFF.

This chain joins TRBV5-6 and TRBJ1-1; tentative D call: TRBD1 (6 bases). Trimming pared 1 base from V and 0 bases from J, leaving 7 bases between. The germline V gene has CDR1 SGHDT and CDR2 YYEEEE. The CDR3 contains 14 residues. CDR3 sequence: CASSLTGLNTEAFF. In nucleotides, the CDR3 is TGTGCCAGCAGCTTGACAGGGTTGAACACTGAAGCTTTCTTT.

V usage is TRBV20-1 and J usage is TRBJ2-7, with a possible D match to TRBD1 (6 bases). Germline CDR1 is DFQATT and CDR2 is SNEGSKA (reference sequence). Trimming shortened V by 0 bases and J by 0 bases, and 12 bases separated the two germline ends. There are 15 residues in the CDR3. The CDR3 is CSARDPRGISYEQYF. For the CDR3, the DNA is TGCAGTGCTAGAGATCCCAGGGGAATCTCCTACGAGCAGTACTTC.

The genes are TRBV7-2 and TRBJ2-2; either TRBD1 or TRBD2 may supply D (5 bases each). The CDR3 has 15 amino acids. V was clipped by 0 bases and J by 1 base, with 6 bases between them. Germline loops: CDR1 SGHTA, CDR2 FQGNSA. For the CDR3, the DNA is TGTGCCAGCAGCTTAGCGGGGGTGAACACCGGGGAGCTGTTTTTT. Translated: CASSLAGVNTGELFF.

The J gene is TRBJ2-2, the V gene TRBV29-1; tentatively, D is TRBD2 (6 bases). This CDR3 has 14 residues. The germline V gene has CDR1 SQVTM and CDR2 ANQGSEA. V was shortened by 7 bases and J by 8 bases, with 20 bases between the two germline ends. CDR3 DNA sequence: TGCAGCGCGAAGGGACTCAAGGAGTGGGGGGAGCTGTTTTTT. It codes for CSAKGLKEWGELFF.

The rearrangement uses TRBV29-1 and TRBJ2-7; D is ambiguous. Germline CDR1 SQVTM, CDR2 ANQGSEA. The CDR3 has 14 amino acids. The germline V and J ends were trimmed by 4 bases and 4 bases, with 17 bases remaining between them. The CDR3 DNA reads TGCAGCGTTGGATTCGGAAGGGAAGAGTACGAGCAGTACGTC. This gives the protein CSVGFGREEYEQYV.

The V call is TRBV6-5, the J call TRBJ2-2; 12 positions agree with TRBD2. The CDR3 contains 16 residues. Germline CDR1 MNHEY, CDR2 SVGAGI. V shed 1 base and J 6 bases; nucleotides not matched to a gene: 3. The CDR3 coding sequence is TGTGCCAGCAGTTACTTTCGACTAGCGGGAGCCGGGGAGCTGTTTTTT. Translating gives CASSYFRLAGAGELFF.

In this sample, this clonotype turned up a few times. The chain has TRBV20-1 and TRBJ2-1; 8 bases fit TRBD2. The CDR3 sequence is 14 residues long. The junction had 2 bases not matched to a gene; V was cut back by 0 bases and J by 4 bases. Germline V gene lookup returns CDR1 DFQATT and CDR2 SNEGSKA (reference sequence). In DNA form, the CDR3 reads TGCAGTGCTAGAGAACTAGCGGAGTACAATGAGCAGTTCTTC. It specifies CSARELAEYNEQFF.

This chain uses TRBV6-2 or TRBV6-3 with TRBJ2-7; D is undetermined. V was pared by 2 bases and J by 6 bases, with 14 bases between. Per germline, CDR1 MNHEY and CDR2 SVGEGT. The CDR3 contains 14 residues. The CDR3 nucleotides read TGTGCCAGCAGTTACCATGGAGACCGCCCCGAGCAGTACTTC. Amino acids: CASSYHGDRPEQYF.

By share of the sample, this clonotype is medium-sized (0.01 to 0.1%). The chain has TRBV20-1 and TRBJ2-5; either TRBD1 or TRBD2 may fit D (5 bases each). V was shortened by 2 bases and J by 5 bases, with 15 bases between the two germline ends. Germline loops: CDR1 DFQATT, CDR2 SNEGSKA (reference sequence). The CDR3 spans 14 residues. CDR3 region: CSARNPWGLETQYF. The CDR3 DNA is TGCAGTGCTAGAAACCCATGGGGGTTGGAGACCCAGTACTTC.

The chain employs TRBV10-3 and TRBJ2-3; D not certain. The germline gives CDR1 ENHRY, CDR2 SYGVKD. V was trimmed by 6 bases and J by 3 bases, leaving 10 bases between them. The CDR3 runs 13 residues. The CDR3 sequence is CAISVTGTDTQYF. CDR3 DNA: TGTGCCATCAGCGTTACTGGGACAGATACGCAGTATTTT.

This clonotype was counted between two and nine times. The genes are TRBV19 and TRBJ1-1; possibly TRBD1 for D (5 bases). Germline CDR1 LNHDA, CDR2 SQIVND (reference sequence). This CDR3 comprises 13 residues. V gave up 5 bases and J gave up 5 bases, with 12 bases separating them. This CDR3 is CASSPGGGTEAFF. For the CDR3, the DNA is TGTGCCAGTAGTCCAGGCGGGGGGACTGAAGCTTTCTTT.

The chain carries TRBV7-8 and TRBJ2-3; 8 bases line up with TRBD1. This CDR3 spans 15 amino acids. J was trimmed by 0 bases and V by 4 bases; bases with no gene match: 3. The germline CDR1 and CDR2 sequences are SGHVS and FQNEAQ. As DNA, the CDR3 is TGTGCCAGCAGCTCCCAGGGGGCCAGCACAGATACGCAGTATTTT. Its protein product is CASSSQGASTDTQYF.